This T cell receptor beta chain originates from a study of T cell clones after liver transplantation. Study-wide context: Until 12-24 months post-transplant, subjects got standard immunosuppression and no induction.

Sequencing was performed with immunoSEQ multiplex PCR; in TCRdb, only in-frame clones are kept and a portion is missing. The sample carries 75,000 to 100,000 clones, roughly 85% recorded once. This clone showed up just a few times. This CDR3 region has 16 residues. Germline V gene sequence: CDR1 SGHDT, CDR2 YYEEEE. V shed 4 bases and J 0 bases; nucleotides not matched to a gene: 9. The sequencing here drew on CD4+ T cells from blood, taken 45 to 47 months after liver transplant. This TCR came from a human patient who received a liver transplant. Among the T cells, some may be from the graft donor. The V call is TRBV5-6, the J call TRBJ1-1, with TRBD1 identical over 7 bases. CDR3: CASSLPRTGMNTEAFF. For the CDR3, the DNA is TGTGCCAGCAGCCTTCCCCGGACAGGAATGAACACTGAAGCTTTCTTT.